These T cell receptor beta chains were read from a single sample in a study of technical replicates of blood from a few donors. Some clones are missing from TCRdb's copy, which holds only in-frame ones; the method was immunoSEQ multiplex PCR. The sample includes around 70,000 clones, roughly 97% of them seen just once. The sample taken for sequencing was T cells isolated from PBMCs. These receptors were obtained from a human donor in good health. Each CDR3 is given with its conserved first and last residue. Each record gives: clone size, D gene, V gene, J gene, CDR3 protein, CDR3 DNA. The D gene is left open where the match is weak. The size field is filled for only some rows; it gives once, few, many or a size class.

size: -; D: TRBD1; V: TRBV19; J: TRBJ1-5; CDR3: CASQDRISNQPQHF; DNA: TGTGCCAGTCAGGACAGGATCAGCAATCAGCCCCAGCATTTT
size: -; D: TRBD1; V: TRBV2; J: TRBJ1-5; CDR3: CASSDHQGAVQPQHF; DNA: TGTGCCAGCAGTGATCATCAGGGGGCGGTTCAGCCCCAGCATTTT
size: -; D: -; V: TRBV30; J: TRBJ1-1; CDR3: CAWEKQGNTEAFF; DNA: TGTGCCTGGGAGAAACAGGGCAACACTGAAGCTTTCTTT
size: -; D: -; V: TRBV5-1; J: TRBJ2-3; CDR3: CASSLGTVTDTQYF; DNA: TGCGCCAGCAGCTTGGGGACAGTCACAGATACGCAGTATTTT
size: once; D: -; V: TRBV11-2; J: TRBJ2-5; CDR3: CASSLWQGGETQYF; DNA: TGTGCCAGCAGCTTATGGCAGGGCGGTGAGACCCAGTACTTC
size: -; D: -; V: TRBV18; J: TRBJ2-5; CDR3: CASSQEGETQYF; DNA: TGTGCCAGCTCACAGGAGGGAGAGACCCAGTACTTC
size: -; D: -; V: TRBV5-6; J: TRBJ2-3; CDR3: CASSLTITDTQYF; DNA: TGTGCCAGCAGCTTAACTATCACAGATACGCAGTATTTT
size: -; D: TRBD1; V: TRBV5-1; J: TRBJ1-6; CDR3: CASSSRQGVDSPLHF; DNA: TGCGCCAGCAGCTCCAGACAGGGGGTGGATTCACCCCTCCACTTT
size: few; D: -; V: TRBV27; J: TRBJ2-1; CDR3: CATSSNNEQFF; DNA: TGTGCCACCAGTTCAAACAATGAGCAGTTCTTC
size: -; D: TRBD2; V: TRBV4-1; J: TRBJ2-1; CDR3: CASSQDNSGRANEQFF; DNA: TGCGCCAGCAGCCAAGATAATAGCGGGAGGGCCAATGAGCAGTTCTTC
size: -; D: TRBD1; V: TRBV27; J: TRBJ2-3; CDR3: CASTGTGGTDTQYF; DNA: TGTGCCAGCACCGGGACAGGGGGCACAGATACGCAGTATTTT
size: -; D: -; V: TRBV7-6; J: TRBJ2-7; CDR3: CASTPNRHTYEQYF; DNA: TGTGCCAGCACCCCGAACAGGCATACCTACGAGCAGTACTTC
size: once; D: -; V: TRBV6-1; J: TRBJ2-3; CDR3: CASDETPTDTQYF; DNA: TGTGCCAGCGACGAGACACCCACAGATACGCAGTATTTT
size: -; D: -; V: TRBV6-5; J: TRBJ2-7; CDR3: CASSYSGSNYEQYF; DNA: TGTGCCAGCAGTTACTCGGGCAGCAACTACGAGCAGTACTTC
size: -; D: -; V: TRBV6-1; J: TRBJ1-5; CDR3: CASSDPGAGQPQHF; DNA: TGTGCCAGCAGTGACCCAGGGGCAGGTCAGCCCCAGCATTTT
size: -; D: -; V: TRBV19; J: TRBJ1-5; CDR3: CASKADFNQPQHF; DNA: TGTGCCAGTAAGGCAGACTTCAATCAGCCCCAGCATTTT
size: -; D: -; V: TRBV19; J: TRBJ1-1; CDR3: CASSSEWAGTEAFF; DNA: TGTGCCAGTAGTTCTGAGTGGGCAGGCACTGAAGCTTTCTTT
size: -; D: TRBD1; V: TRBV4-1; J: TRBJ1-2; CDR3: CASSQSQGTGYGYTF; DNA: TGCGCCAGCAGCCAGAGCCAAGGGACAGGCTATGGCTACACCTTC
size: once; D: -; V: TRBV1; J: TRBJ2-7; CDR3: CTSSQEGQNAYEQYF; DNA: TGCACCAGCAGCCAAGAGGGACAGAACGCCTACGAGCAGTACTTC
size: -; D: TRBD2; V: TRBV11-2; J: TRBJ2-7; CDR3: CASSTQPLIAGVPEQYF; DNA: TGTGCCAGCAGCACACAGCCCCTCATAGCGGGAGTCCCCGAGCAGTACTTC
size: -; D: -; V: TRBV10-1; J: TRBJ2-5; CDR3: CASSGEGVETQYF; DNA: TGCGCCAGCAGTGGTGAGGGGGTGGAGACCCAGTACTTC
size: -; D: -; V: TRBV28; J: TRBJ1-2; CDR3: CASSSLGGVLYGYTF; DNA: TGTGCCAGCAGTTCCCTAGGAGGAGTCCTCTATGGCTACACCTTC
size: once; D: TRBD1; V: TRBV7-9; J: TRBJ1-1; CDR3: CASSLGGTGAAEAFF; DNA: TGTGCCAGCAGCTTAGGGGGGACAGGGGCGGCTGAAGCTTTCTTT
size: -; D: TRBD2; V: TRBV7-3; J: TRBJ2-7; CDR3: CASSASGTSGSYEQYF; DNA: TGTGCCAGCAGCGCCTCCGGGACTAGCGGGAGCTACGAGCAGTACTTC
size: -; D: -; V: TRBV2; J: TRBJ1-3; CDR3: CASSVGRFSGNTIYF; DNA: TGTGCCAGCAGTGTGGGGCGGTTCTCTGGAAACACCATATATTTT
size: -; D: TRBD1; V: TRBV27; J: TRBJ1-1; CDR3: CASRSRQGIMNTEAFF; DNA: TGTGCCAGCAGATCACGACAGGGGATCATGAACACTGAAGCTTTCTTT
size: -; D: TRBD2; V: TRBV7-8; J: TRBJ2-7; CDR3: CASSPRTSGNPSYEQYF; DNA: TGTGCCAGCAGCCCACGGACTAGCGGGAACCCATCCTACGAGCAGTACTTC
size: -; D: -; V: TRBV7-2; J: TRBJ1-5; CDR3: CASSLALLTGRNQPQHF; DNA: TGTGCCAGCAGCTTAGCCCTCCTTACAGGGCGGAATCAGCCCCAGCATTTT
size: once; D: -; V: TRBV19; J: TRBJ1-1; CDR3: CASRGAHMNTEAFF; DNA: TGTGCCAGTAGGGGGGCCCACATGAACACTGAAGCTTTCTTT
size: -; D: -; V: TRBV10-3; J: TRBJ2-1; CDR3: CASRDYSVDEQFF; DNA: TGTGCCTCCCGAGACTACAGTGTAGATGAGCAGTTCTTC
size: -; D: -; V: TRBV5-4; J: TRBJ2-3; CDR3: CASSYSGDTQYF; DNA: TGTGCCAGCAGTTATAGTGGAGATACGCAGTATTTT
size: -; D: TRBD2; V: TRBV7-2; J: TRBJ2-1; CDR3: CASSLIFELAGGGHEQFF; DNA: TGTGCCAGCAGCTTAATTTTTGAACTAGCGGGAGGTGGACATGAGCAGTTCTTC